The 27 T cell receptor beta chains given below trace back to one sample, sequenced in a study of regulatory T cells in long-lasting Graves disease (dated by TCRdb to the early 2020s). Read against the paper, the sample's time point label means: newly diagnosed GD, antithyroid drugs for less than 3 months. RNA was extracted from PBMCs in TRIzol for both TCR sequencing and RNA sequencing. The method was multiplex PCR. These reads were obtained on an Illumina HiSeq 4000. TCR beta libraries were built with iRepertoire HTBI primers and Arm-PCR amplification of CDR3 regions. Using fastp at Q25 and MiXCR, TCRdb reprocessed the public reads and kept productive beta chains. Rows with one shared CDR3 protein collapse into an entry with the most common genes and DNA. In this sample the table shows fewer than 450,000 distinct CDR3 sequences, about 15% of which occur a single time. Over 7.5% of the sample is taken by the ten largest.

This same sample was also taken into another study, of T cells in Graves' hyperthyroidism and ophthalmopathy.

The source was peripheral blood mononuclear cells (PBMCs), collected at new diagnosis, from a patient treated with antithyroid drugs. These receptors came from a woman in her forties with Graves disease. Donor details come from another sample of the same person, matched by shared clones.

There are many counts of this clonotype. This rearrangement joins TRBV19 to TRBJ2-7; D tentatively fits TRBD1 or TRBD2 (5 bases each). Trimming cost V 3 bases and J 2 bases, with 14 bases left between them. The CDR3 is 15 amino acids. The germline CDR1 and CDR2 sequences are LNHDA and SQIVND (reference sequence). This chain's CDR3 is CASSIYQGATYEQYF. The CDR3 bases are TGTGCCAGTAGTATCTACCAGGGAGCAACCTACGAGCAGTACTTC.

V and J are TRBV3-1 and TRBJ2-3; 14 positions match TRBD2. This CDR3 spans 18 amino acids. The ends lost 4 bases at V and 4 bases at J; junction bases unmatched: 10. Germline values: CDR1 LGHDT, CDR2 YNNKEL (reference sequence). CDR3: CASSLSLGTSGSPDTQYF. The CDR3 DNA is TGTGCCAGCAGCCTATCTCTAGGGACTAGCGGGAGCCCAGATACGCAGTATTTT.

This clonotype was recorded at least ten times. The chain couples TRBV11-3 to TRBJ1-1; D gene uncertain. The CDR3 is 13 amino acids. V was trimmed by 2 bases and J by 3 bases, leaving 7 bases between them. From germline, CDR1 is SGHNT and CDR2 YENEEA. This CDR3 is CASSLYRHTEAFF. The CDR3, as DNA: TGTGCCAGCAGCTTATATCGGCACACTGAAGCTTTCTTT.

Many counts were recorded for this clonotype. The CDR3 coding sequence is TGTGCCAGCAGTTTATCGTTTTTAGCGGGAGGGGAGACCCAGTACTTC. This encodes CASSLSFLAGGETQYF. The V and J genes are TRBV27 and TRBJ2-5; 11 positions agree with TRBD2. Trimming took 0 bases from V and 5 from J; bases not matched to a gene: 5. CDR3 length equals 16 residues. CDR1 and CDR2 from the germline V gene are MNHEY and SMNVEV (reference sequence).

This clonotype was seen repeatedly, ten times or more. CDR3 nucleotide sequence: TGTGCCAGCAGTTTATCCCTCTCAAACAATGAGCAGTTCTTC. This translates into CASSLSLSNNEQFF. The V gene is TRBV27, the J gene TRBJ2-1; D not certain. CDR1 MNHEY and CDR2 SMNVEV come from the germline V gene (reference sequence). The CDR3 has 14 residues. V lost 0 bases, J lost 5 bases, and 8 bases lay in between.

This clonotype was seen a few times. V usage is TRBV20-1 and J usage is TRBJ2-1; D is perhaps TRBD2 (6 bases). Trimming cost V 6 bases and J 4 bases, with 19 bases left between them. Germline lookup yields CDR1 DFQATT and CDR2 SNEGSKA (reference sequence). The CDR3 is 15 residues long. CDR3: CSAPPIGGMYNEQFF. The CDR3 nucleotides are TGCAGTGCCCCCCCTATCGGCGGGATGTACAATGAGCAGTTCTTC.

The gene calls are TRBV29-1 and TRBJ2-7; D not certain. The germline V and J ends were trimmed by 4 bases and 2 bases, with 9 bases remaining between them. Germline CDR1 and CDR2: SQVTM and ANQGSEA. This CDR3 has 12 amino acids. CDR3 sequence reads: CSVVRQTYEQYF. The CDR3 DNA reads TGCAGCGTTGTAAGGCAGACCTACGAGCAGTACTTC.

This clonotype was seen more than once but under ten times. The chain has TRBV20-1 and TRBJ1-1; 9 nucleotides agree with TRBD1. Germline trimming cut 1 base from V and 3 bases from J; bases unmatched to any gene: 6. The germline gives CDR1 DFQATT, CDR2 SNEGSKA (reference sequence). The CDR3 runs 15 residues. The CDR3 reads CSARGGTGFDTEAFF. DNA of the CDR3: TGCAGTGCTAGAGGGGGGACAGGGTTTGACACTGAAGCTTTCTTT.

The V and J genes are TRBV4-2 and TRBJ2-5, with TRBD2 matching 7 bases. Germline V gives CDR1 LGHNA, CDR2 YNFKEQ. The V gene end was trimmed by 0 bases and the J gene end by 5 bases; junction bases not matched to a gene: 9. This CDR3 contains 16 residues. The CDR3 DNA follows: TGTGCCAGCAGCCAAGATGGGAGGGAGGGCCCCGAGACCCAGTACTTC. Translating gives CASSQDGREGPETQYF.

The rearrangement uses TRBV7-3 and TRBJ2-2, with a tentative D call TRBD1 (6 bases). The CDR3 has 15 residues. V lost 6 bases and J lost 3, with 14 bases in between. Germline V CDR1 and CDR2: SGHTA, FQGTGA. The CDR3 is CASSLTHRDTGELFF. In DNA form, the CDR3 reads TGTGCCAGCAGTTTGACCCACAGGGACACCGGGGAGCTGTTTTTT.

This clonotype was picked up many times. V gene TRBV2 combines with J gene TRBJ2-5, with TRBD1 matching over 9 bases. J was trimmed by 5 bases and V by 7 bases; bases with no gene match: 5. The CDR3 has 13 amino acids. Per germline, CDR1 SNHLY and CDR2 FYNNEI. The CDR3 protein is CASMRTGEETQYF. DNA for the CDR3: TGTGCCAGCATGAGGACAGGGGAGGAGACCCAGTACTTC.

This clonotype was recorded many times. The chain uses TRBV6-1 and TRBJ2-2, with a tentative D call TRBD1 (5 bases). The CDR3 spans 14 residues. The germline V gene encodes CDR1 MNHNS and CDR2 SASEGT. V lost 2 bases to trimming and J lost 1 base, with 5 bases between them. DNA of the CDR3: TGTGCCAGCAGTGAAAGGGGGAACACCGGGGAGCTGTTTTTT. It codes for CASSERGNTGELFF.

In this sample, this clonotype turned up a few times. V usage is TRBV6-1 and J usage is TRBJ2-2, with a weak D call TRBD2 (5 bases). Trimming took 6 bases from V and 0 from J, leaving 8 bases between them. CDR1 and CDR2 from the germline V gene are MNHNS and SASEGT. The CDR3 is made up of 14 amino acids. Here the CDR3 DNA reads TGTGCCAGCAGAACGGGGACGAACACCGGGGAGCTGTTTTTT. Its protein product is CASRTGTNTGELFF.

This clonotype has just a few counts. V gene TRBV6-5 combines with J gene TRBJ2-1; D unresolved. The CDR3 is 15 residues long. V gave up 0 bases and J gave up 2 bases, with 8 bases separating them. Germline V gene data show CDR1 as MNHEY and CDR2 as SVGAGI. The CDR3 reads CASSYSTSPYNEQFF. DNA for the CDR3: TGTGCCAGCAGTTACTCAACAAGCCCCTACAATGAGCAGTTCTTC.

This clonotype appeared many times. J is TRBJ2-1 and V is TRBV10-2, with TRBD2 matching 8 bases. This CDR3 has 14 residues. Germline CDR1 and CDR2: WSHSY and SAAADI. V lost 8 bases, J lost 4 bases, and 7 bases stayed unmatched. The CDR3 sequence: CASQGSGGYNEQFF. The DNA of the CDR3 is TGCGCCAGCCAGGGGAGCGGGGGATACAATGAGCAGTTCTTC.

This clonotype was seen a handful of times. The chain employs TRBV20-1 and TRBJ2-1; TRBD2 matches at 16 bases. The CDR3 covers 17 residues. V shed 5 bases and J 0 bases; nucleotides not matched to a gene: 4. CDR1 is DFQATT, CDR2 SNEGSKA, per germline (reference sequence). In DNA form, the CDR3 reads TGCAGTGCTGGGACTAGCGGGAGGGCAGGCTCCTACAATGAGCAGTTCTTC. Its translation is CSAGTSGRAGSYNEQFF.

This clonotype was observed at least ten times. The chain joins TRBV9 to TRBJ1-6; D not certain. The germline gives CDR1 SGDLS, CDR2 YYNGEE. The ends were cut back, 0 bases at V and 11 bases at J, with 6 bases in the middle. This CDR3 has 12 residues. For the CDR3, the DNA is TGTGCCAGCAGCGTAGGGCTCGCACCCCTCCACTTT. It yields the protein CASSVGLAPLHF. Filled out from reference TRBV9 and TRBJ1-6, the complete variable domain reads DSGVTQTPKHLITATGQRVTLRCSPRSGDLSVYWYQQSLDQGLQFLIQYYNGEERAKGNILERFSAQQFPDLHSELNLSSLELGDSALYFCASSVGLAPLHFGNGTRLTVT.

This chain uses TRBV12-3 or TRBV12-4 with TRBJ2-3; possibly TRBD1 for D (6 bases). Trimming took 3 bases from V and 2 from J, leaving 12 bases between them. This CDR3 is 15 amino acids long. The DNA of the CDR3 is TGTGCCAGCAGTTTCAGGGGATTCACCACAGATACGCAGTATTTT. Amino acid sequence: CASSFRGFTTDTQYF.

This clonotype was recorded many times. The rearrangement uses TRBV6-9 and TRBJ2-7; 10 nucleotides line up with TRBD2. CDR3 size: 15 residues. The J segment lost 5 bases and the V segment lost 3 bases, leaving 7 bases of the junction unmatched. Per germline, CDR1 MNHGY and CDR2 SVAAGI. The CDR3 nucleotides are TGTGCCAGCAGTTACTCTCCTAGCGGGAGTAACGAGCAGTACTTC. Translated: CASSYSPSGSNEQYF.

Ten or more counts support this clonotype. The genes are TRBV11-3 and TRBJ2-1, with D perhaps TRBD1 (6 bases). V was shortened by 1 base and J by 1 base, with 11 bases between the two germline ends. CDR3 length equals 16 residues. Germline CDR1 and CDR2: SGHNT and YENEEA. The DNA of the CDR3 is TGTGCCAGCAGCTTAGTTAGGGGGTGGTCCTACAATGAGCAGTTCTTC. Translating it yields CASSLVRGWSYNEQFF.

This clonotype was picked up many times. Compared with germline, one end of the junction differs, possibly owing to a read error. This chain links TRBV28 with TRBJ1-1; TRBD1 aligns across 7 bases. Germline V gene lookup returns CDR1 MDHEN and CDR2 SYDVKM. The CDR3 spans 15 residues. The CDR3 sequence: CDADLGRQGNTEAFF. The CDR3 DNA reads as TGCGACGCAGACTTAGGGAGACAGGGGAACACTGAAGCTTTCTTT. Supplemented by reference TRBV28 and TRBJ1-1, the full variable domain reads DVKVTQSSRYLVKRTGEKVFLECVQDMDHENMFWYRQDPGLGLRLIYFSYDVKMKEKGDIPEGYSVSREKKERFSLILESASTNQTSMYLCDADLGRQGNTEAFFGQGTRLTVV.

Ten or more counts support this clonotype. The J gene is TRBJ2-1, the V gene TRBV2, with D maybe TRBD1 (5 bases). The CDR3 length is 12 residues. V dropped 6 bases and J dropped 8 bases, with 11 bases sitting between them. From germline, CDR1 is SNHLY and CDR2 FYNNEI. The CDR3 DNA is TGTGCCAGCAGGGGGCTCTCCGATGAGCAGTTCTTC. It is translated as CASRGLSDEQFF.

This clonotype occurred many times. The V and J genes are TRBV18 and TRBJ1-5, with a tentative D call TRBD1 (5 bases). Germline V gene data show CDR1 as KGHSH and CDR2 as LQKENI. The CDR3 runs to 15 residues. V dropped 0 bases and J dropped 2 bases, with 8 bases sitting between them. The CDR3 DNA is TGTGCCAGCTCACCACCTCAGGGTGGCAATCAGCCCCAGCATTTT. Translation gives CASSPPQGGNQPQHF.

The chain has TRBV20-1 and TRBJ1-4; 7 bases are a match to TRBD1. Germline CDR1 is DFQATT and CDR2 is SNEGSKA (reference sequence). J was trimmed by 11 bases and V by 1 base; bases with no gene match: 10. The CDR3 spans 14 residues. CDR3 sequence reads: CSARGPDRGQKLFF. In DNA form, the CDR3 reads TGCAGTGCTAGAGGCCCTGATAGGGGGCAGAAACTGTTTTTT.

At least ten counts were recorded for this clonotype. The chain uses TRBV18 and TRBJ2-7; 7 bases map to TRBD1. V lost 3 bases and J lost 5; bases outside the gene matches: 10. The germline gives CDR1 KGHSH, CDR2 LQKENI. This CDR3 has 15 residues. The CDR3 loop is CASSPPHSTGNEQYF. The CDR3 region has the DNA TGTGCCAGCTCACCCCCCCACTCGACAGGGAACGAGCAGTACTTC.

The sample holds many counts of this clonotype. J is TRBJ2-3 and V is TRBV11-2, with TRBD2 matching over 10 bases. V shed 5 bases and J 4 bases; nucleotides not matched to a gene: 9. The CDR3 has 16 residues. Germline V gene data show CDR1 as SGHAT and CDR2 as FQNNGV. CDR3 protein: CASSPWSSGRADTQYF. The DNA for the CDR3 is TGTGCCAGCAGCCCATGGAGCAGCGGGAGGGCAGATACGCAGTATTTT.

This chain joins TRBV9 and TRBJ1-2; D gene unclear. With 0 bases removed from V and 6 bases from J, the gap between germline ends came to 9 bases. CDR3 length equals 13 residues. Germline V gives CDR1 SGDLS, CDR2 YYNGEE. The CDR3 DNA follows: TGTGCCAGCAGCGTAGTATCGGGGAATGGCTACACCTTC. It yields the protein CASSVVSGNGYTF.